This TCR beta chain stems from a study of blood T cell repertoires in COVID-19. Profiling relied on immunoSEQ multiplex PCR, and the TCRdb table lists in-frame clones only, not all of them. Among about 200,000 clones listed, roughly 86% were seen once. Germline CDR1 reads SGHDT; CDR2 reads YYEEEE. The CDR3 has 15 amino acids. Trimming removed 0 bases from V and 2 bases from J, with 8 bases in between. The receptor comes from a woman aged 45 to 65 with COVID-19, enrolled during active disease. The chain couples TRBV5-6 to TRBJ2-2; D is unclear. Sequenced input: peripheral blood. DNA for the CDR3: TGTGCCAGCAGCTTGGATAGCTTCAACACCGGGGAGCTGTTTTTT. Residues: CASSLDSFNTGELFF.